This T cell receptor (beta chain) was recovered during a study of blood T cells in healthy people across ages. Next came a second PCR, run for about 7 to 12 cycles, which used a sample-barcoded 5' primer along with a J-beta primer mix. No fewer than 3 million CDR3-containing paired-end reads came from each sample. MiXCR, run by TCRdb on the 5' RACE reads, gives a single entry per CDR3 protein. Counted here are 850,000 to 1,300,000 distinct CDR3 sequences, 35% to 50% occurring once; the ten biggest clones make up approximately 17%. Points from the study as a whole: Diversity was estimated from one million T cells, and these estimates were considered underestimates.

For this clonotype: Its specificity is not known.

This sequence was found in a woman aged 55-69 years in good health. The sample consisted of blood.

The CDR3 sequence is CASRRTALVYEQYF. CDR3 DNA sequence: TGTGCCAGCAGGAGAACAGCACTAGTCTACGAGCAGTACTTC. This rearrangement joins TRBV27 to TRBJ2-7; TRBD2 might be the D (5 bases). In germline, CDR1 is MNHEY, CDR2 SMNVEV (reference sequence). With 6 bases removed from V and 3 bases from J, the gap between germline ends came to 15 bases. The CDR3 length is 14 residues.